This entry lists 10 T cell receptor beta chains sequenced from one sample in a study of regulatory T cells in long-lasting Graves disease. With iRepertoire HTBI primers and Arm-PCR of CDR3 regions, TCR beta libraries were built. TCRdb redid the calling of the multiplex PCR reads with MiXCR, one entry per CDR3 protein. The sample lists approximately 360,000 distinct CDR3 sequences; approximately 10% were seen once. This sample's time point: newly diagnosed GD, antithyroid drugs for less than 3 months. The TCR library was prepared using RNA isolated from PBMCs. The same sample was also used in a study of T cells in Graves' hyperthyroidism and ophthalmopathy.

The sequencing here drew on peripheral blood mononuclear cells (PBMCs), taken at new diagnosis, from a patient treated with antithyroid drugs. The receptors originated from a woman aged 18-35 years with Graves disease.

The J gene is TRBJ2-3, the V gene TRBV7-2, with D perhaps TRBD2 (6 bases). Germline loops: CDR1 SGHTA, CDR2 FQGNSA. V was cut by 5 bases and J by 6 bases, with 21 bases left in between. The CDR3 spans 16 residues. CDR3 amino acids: CASSPGGIVGADTQYF. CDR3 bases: TGTGCCAGCAGCCCCGGCGGGATCGTAGGGGCGGATACGCAGTATTTT.

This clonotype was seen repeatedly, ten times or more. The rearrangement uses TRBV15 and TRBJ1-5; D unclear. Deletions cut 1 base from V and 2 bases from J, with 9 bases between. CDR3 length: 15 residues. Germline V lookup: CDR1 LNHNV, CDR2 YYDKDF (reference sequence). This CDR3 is CATSRGLSGNQPQHF. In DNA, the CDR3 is TGTGCCACCAGCAGAGGCCTCTCGGGCAATCAGCCCCAGCATTTT.

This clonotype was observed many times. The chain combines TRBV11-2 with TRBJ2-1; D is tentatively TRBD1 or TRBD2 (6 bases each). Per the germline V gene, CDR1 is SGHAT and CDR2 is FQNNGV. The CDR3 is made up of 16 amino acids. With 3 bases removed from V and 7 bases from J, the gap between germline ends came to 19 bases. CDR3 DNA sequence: TGTGCCAGCAGCTTGCGCTTAGGGGGGCCGGAGAATGAGCAGTTCTTC. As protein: CASSLRLGGPENEQFF.

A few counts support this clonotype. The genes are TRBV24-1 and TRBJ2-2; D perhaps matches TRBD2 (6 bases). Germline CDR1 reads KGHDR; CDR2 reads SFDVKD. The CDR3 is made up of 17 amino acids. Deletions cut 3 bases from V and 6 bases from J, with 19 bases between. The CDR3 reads CATSDPLAGSRPGELFF. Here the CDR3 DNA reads TGTGCCACCAGTGATCCCCTGGCGGGAAGTCGACCCGGGGAGCTGTTTTTT.

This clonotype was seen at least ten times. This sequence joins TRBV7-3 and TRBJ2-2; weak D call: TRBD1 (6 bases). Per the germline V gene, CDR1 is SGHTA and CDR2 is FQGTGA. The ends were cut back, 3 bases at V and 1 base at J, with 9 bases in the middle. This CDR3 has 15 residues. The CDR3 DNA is TGTGCCAGCAGCTTGATACAGGGGAACACCGGGGAGCTGTTTTTT. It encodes CASSLIQGNTGELFF.

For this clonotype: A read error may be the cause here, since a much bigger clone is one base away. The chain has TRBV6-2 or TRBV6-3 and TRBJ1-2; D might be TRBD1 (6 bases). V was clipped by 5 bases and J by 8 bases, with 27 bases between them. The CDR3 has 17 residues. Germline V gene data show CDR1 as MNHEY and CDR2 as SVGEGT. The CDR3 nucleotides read TGTGCCAGCAGTCAATCGCCCCCCCCAGGGGCCGCGAGAGGCTACACCTTC. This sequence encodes CASSQSPPPGAARGYTF.

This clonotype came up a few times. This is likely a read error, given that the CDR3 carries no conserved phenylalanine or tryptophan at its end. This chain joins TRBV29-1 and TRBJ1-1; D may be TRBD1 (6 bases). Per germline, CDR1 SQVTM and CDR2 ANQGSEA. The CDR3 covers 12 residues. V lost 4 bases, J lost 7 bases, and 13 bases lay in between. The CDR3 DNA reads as TGCAGCGTTGCGGGGGCGGCTGTTGAAGCTTTCCTT. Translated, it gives CSVAGAAVEAFL.

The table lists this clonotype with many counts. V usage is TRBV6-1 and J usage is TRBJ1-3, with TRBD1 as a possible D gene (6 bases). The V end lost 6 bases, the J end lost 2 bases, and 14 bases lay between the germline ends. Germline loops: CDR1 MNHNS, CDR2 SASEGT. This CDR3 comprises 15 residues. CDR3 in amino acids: CASSADRNAGNTIYF. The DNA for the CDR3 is TGTGCCAGCAGCGCCGACAGGAACGCTGGAAACACCATATATTTT.

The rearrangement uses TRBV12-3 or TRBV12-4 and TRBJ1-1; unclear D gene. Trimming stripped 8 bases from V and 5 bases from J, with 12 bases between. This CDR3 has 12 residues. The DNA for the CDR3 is TGTGCCAGCCCCGTCTGGGGAACTGAAGCTTTCTTT. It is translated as CASPVWGTEAFF.

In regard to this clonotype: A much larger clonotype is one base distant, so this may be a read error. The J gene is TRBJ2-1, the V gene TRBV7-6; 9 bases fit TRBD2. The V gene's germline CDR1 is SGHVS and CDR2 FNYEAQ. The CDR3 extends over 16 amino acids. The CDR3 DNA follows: TGTGCCAGCAGCTTAGGGACTAGCGCATATTACAATGGGCAGTTCTTC. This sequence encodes CASSLGTSAYYNGQFF.